This T cell receptor (beta chain) was found in a study of T cell responses to AZD1222 COVID-19 vaccine. General study results and limits: Unmutated variant regions are reportedly targeted by nearly half of spike-specific TCRs. Increases in Spike-specific TCR breadth and depth were seen after two AZD1222 doses.

Sequenced by immunoSEQ multiplex PCR; TCRdb stores in-frame clones only, minus some. The sample carries 95,000 to 150,000 clones, under 85% recorded once. Comments on this clone: Antigen unknown.

CDR1 is KGHDR and CDR2 is SFDVKD in the germline V gene. The CDR3 is 16 residues long. J lost 5 bases, V lost 9 bases, and 17 bases had no gene match. The V and J genes are TRBV24-1 and TRBJ2-5, with 7 bases identical to TRBD1. The material sequenced was peripheral blood, taken on day 0 of AZD1222 vaccination. This receptor was taken from an adult in good health. The CDR3: CATSPGQIFYGETQYF. Here the CDR3 DNA reads TGTGCCACCTCACCGGGACAGATTTTTTACGGCGAGACCCAGTACTTC.